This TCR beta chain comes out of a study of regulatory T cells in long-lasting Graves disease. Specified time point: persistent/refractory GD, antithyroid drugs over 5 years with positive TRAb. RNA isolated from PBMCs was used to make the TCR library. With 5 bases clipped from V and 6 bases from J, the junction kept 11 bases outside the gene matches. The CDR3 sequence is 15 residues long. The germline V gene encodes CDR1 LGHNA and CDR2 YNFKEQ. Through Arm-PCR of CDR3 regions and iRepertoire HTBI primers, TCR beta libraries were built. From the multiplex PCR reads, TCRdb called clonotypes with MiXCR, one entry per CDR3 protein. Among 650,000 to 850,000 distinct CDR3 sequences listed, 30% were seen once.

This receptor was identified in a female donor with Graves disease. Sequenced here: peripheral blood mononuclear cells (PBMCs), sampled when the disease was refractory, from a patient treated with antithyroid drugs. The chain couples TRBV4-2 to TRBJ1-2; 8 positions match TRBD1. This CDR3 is CASSWLTGTGDGYTF. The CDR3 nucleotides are TGTGCCAGCAGCTGGCTCACCGGGACAGGAGATGGCTACACCTTC.